This T cell receptor beta chain was sequenced during a study of CD8 T cells in ankylosing spondylitis. Study results and caveats: There was reportedly significant enrichment of clones that were disease-linked in matched ankylosing spondylitis synovial fluid. Clones that were linked to disease were CD8+ and were relatively rare in peripheral blood. Prior work had noted some motif variants in reactive arthritis blood and synovial fluid.

Molecular-barcoded quantitative 5'-RACE produced these TCR beta libraries. TCRdb reprocessed the 5' RACE reads via MiXCR and lists one record per CDR3 protein. Here the sample spans approximately 220,000 distinct CDR3 sequences, around a quarter being singletons. With 5 bases removed from V and 4 bases from J, the gap between germline ends came to 18 bases. This CDR3 is built from 16 residues. Many counts were recorded for this clonotype. Its antigen is undetermined. Sequenced: blood, either unsorted or a sorted T cell fraction (not recorded which). J is TRBJ2-1 and V is TRBV12-3 or TRBV12-4; D gene ambiguous. This receptor was taken from a male donor with ankylosing spondylitis or in good health (not recorded which). CDR3 bases: TGTGCCAGCAGTACCCGATCCCCCGGGCGGTACAATGAGCAGTTCTTC. It encodes CASSTRSPGRYNEQFF.